The T cell receptor (beta chain) under discussion was sequenced for a study of shared clonotypes between healthy human individuals. On the study more broadly: CD4 naive and memory got three plates each, CD8 naive two, CD8 memory one.

Assay used: immunoSEQ multiplex PCR; TCRdb lists only in-frame clones, some missing. The sample holds about 680,000 clones, under 80% seen once. There are 15 residues in the CDR3. The V gene lost 0 bases and the J gene lost 7 bases, with 13 bases spanning the gap. Germline loops: CDR1 MNHNY, CDR2 SVGAGI (reference sequence). The sample was memory CD4+ T cells sorted from blood. Indicated subset: CD45RA-negative fraction. The rearrangement uses TRBV6-6 and TRBJ2-1; D could derive from TRBD1 or TRBD2 (6 bases each). The sequence was collected from a woman aged 30 to 39 in good health. The CDR3 protein is CASSYSGVGGNEQFF. CDR3 in DNA: TGTGCCAGCAGTTACTCGGGAGTAGGGGGGAATGAGCAGTTCTTC.